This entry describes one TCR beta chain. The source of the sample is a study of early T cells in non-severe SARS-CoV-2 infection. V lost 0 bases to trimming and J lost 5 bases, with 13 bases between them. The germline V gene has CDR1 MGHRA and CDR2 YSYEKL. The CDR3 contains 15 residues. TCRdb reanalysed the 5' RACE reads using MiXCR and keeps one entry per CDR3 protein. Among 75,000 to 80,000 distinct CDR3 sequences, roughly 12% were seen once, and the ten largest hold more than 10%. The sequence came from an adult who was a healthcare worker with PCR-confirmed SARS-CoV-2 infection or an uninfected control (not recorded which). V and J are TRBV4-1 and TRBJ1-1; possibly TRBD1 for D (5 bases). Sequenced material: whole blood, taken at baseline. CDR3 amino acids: CASSQDPGGETEAFF. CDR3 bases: TGCGCCAGCAGCCAAGATCCCGGGGGGGAGACTGAAGCTTTCTTT.